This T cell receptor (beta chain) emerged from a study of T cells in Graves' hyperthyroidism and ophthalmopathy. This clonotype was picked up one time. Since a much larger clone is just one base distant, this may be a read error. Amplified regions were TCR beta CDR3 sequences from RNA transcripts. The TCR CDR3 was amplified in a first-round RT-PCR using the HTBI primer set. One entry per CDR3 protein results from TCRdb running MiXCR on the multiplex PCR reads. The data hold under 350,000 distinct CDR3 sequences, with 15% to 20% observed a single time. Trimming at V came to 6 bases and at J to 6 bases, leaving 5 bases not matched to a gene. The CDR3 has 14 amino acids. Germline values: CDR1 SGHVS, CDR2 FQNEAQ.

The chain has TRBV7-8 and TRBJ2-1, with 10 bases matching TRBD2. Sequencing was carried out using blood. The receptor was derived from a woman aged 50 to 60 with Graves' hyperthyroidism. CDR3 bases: TGTGCCAGCAGACTGGCTAGCGGGAGCAATGAGCAGTTCTTC. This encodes CASRLASGSNEQFF.